This T cell receptor beta chain was observed in a study of blood T cell repertoires in COVID-19. Study-wide background: Samples of COVID-19 (acute and convalescent) were obtained from the United States, Italy and Spain. Sample material is recorded as cDNA or gDNA derived from T cells, B-cell-depleted T cells, or PBMCs.

As originally analysed: Amplified reference gene primers provided the basis for estimating nucleated cell counts. The method was immunoSEQ multiplex PCR; TCRdb's version includes in-frame clones alone and lacks a portion of them. V and J calls and clone size are given by that table; D and trimming were obtained from the DNA. This sample has roughly 110,000 clones; 65% to 75% occur once, and the top ten carry about 0.85%. CDR1 MRHNA and CDR2 SNTAGT come from the germline V gene. The CDR3 loop spans 16 amino acids. The V end lost 11 bases, the J end lost 5 bases, and 25 bases lay between the germline ends.

The genes are TRBV6-4 and TRBJ2-4; weak D call: TRBD2 (6 bases). This clonotype originated in a human donor with acute or convalescent COVID-19. The donor label of this sample is uncertain. Specimen: peripheral blood. The chain's CDR3 is CAFLEGPLVVQNIQYF. In DNA, the CDR3 is TGTGCCTTTCTGGAGGGGCCTTTAGTGGTCCAAAACATTCAGTACTTC.